This TCR beta chain was sequenced during a study of T cell repertoires in aging, cancer and after chemotherapy. Study context: Donor ages fell into six groups from 30 or younger up to 70 or older. Healthy donor repertoires were recorded over several months to years and showed clear clonal overlap.

Amplification of TCR beta used genomic DNA extracted from peripheral blood. This clonotype is medium-sized by share. Its antigen is undetermined. A mixed TRB-A/B primer pool amplified rearranged TRB by multiplex touch-down PCR. TCRdb ran MiXCR on the multiplex PCR reads and lists one entry per CDR3 protein. Of 9,000 to 13,000 distinct CDR3 sequences in the sample, 25% to 30% were seen once. V was cut by 4 bases and J by 3 bases, with 5 bases left in between. Per the germline V gene, CDR1 is SGHKS and CDR2 is YYEKEE (reference sequence). CDR3 size: 11 residues. Study observations and caveats: In each cancer cohort, median generation probability increased across chemotherapy, suggesting thymic output rebounded. Compared with age-matched healthy donors, untreated hematological or solid cancer patients showed higher blood TCR clonality.

This receptor was taken from a human donor in good health. The chain has TRBV5-5 and TRBJ2-7; D remains ambiguous. The material sequenced was blood. CDR3 protein: CASSLNYEQYF. The CDR3 DNA reads TGTGCCAGCAGCCTGAACTACGAGCAGTACTTC.